Each of the 29 T cell receptor beta chains below was sequenced from the same sample in a study of T cell responses to AZD1222 COVID-19 vaccine. Method: immunoSEQ multiplex PCR; TCRdb's copy keeps in-frame clones and lacks some. This sample has 95,000 to 100,000 clones; 70% to 90% occur once, and the top ten carry roughly 10%. Sequencing used peripheral blood, obtained 28 days after the second AZD1222 dose. Receptor source: an adult who received the AZD1222 COVID-19 vaccine.

This clone was recorded only once. V gene TRBV19 combines with J gene TRBJ2-4; D ambiguous. CDR1 and CDR2 (germline): LNHDA, SQIVND (reference sequence). The CDR3 runs to 14 residues. Trimming took 3 bases from V and 2 from J, leaving 8 bases between them. Written as DNA, the CDR3 is TGTGCCAGTAGTATCCTCGATCCCAAAAACATTCAGTACTTC. Amino acid sequence: CASSILDPKNIQYF.

The rearrangement uses TRBV19 and TRBJ2-5; 11 nucleotides match TRBD2. Germline-derived CDR1 and CDR2 are LNHDA and SQIVND (reference sequence). This CDR3 has 17 amino acids. The V gene end was trimmed by 2 bases and the J gene end by 2 bases; junction bases not matched to a gene: 7. CDR3 region: CASSIPGLADLQETQYF. Here the CDR3 DNA reads TGTGCCAGTAGTATACCGGGACTAGCGGACCTACAAGAGACCCAGTACTTC.

The chain combines TRBV18 with TRBJ2-3; D is unclear. Trimming took 4 bases from V and 5 from J, leaving 7 bases between them. The CDR3 runs 12 residues. Germline CDR1 is KGHSH and CDR2 is LQKENI. The CDR3: CASSQLGDTQYF. Here the CDR3 DNA reads TGTGCCAGCTCACAGTTGGGAGATACGCAGTATTTT.

The chain joins TRBV5-1 to TRBJ1-2; D is undetermined. This CDR3 has 14 amino acids. Trimming took 4 bases from V and 4 from J, leaving 14 bases between them. The germline V gene has CDR1 SGHRS and CDR2 YFSETQ. The CDR3 bases are TGCGCCAGCAGCGATGGGTATGGTGGCTATGGCTACACCTTC. Its protein product is CASSDGYGGYGYTF.

This chain joins TRBV3-1 (or the pseudogene TRBV3-2) and TRBJ1-2; 9 nucleotides align to TRBD1. The trim removed 4 bases at V and 4 bases at J, leaving 4 bases unmatched. Germline-derived CDR1 and CDR2 are LGHDT and YNNKEL (reference sequence). The CDR3 extends over 14 amino acids. The CDR3 protein is CASSPDRGGYGYTF. Here the CDR3 DNA reads TGTGCCAGCAGCCCCGACAGGGGGGGCTATGGCTACACCTTC.

The chain links TRBV27 to TRBJ1-1; no definite D call. Germline CDR1 MNHEY, CDR2 SMNVEV (reference sequence). Trimming cost V 4 bases and J 3 bases, with 6 bases left between them. The CDR3 consists of 12 residues. CDR3 coding DNA: TGTGCCAGCAGTTCCGGGGACACTGAAGCTTTCTTT. Residues: CASSSGDTEAFF.

The chain's CDR3 is CASKLSGGGFGNTIYF. The CDR3 nucleotides read TGTGCCAGCAAACTTAGTGGTGGCGGATTTGGAAACACCATATATTTT. V is TRBV7-8 and J is TRBJ1-3, with D uncertain. The CDR3 is 16 residues long. CDR1 is SGHVS, CDR2 FQNEAQ, per germline. Trimming cost V 7 bases and J 3 bases, with 19 bases left between them.

The V call is TRBV6-2 or TRBV6-3, the J call TRBJ2-7; D remains ambiguous. The V end was cut by 2 bases, the J end by 1 base, with 3 bases between. CDR1 is MNHEY, CDR2 SVGEGT, per germline. This CDR3 has 12 residues. CDR3 nucleotides: TGTGCCAGCAGTTACCCATCCTACGAGCAGTACTTC. As protein: CASSYPSYEQYF.

The genes are TRBV2 and TRBJ2-3; 11 nucleotides agree with TRBD2. This CDR3 has 16 residues. Trimming removed 6 bases from V and 8 bases from J; junction bases left unmatched: 13. Germline CDR1 reads SNHLY; CDR2 reads FYNNEI. DNA for the CDR3: TGTGCCAGCAGCACTCCACTAGCGGGGGTAGTTGGTACGCAGTATTTT. Protein product: CASSTPLAGVVGTQYF. The full variable domain, rest sourced from reference TRBV2 and TRBJ2-3, is EPEVTQTPSHQVTQMGQEVILRCVPISNHLYFYWYRQILGQKVEFLVSFYNNEISEKSEIFDDQFSVERPDGSNFTLKIRSTKLEDSAMYFCASSTPLAGVVGTQYFGPGTRLTVL.

The CDR3 nucleotides are TGTGCCACCAGCAGCGGGGAAGGTAGTGAAAAACTGTTTTTT. It yields the protein CATSSGEGSEKLFF. This chain connects TRBV15 to TRBJ1-4; D ambiguous. Germline V lookup: CDR1 LNHNV, CDR2 YYDKDF (reference sequence). This CDR3 contains 14 residues. V was shortened by 3 bases and J by 7 bases, with 12 bases between the two germline ends.

The chain links TRBV21-1 to TRBJ1-5; the table calls TRBD1, which could not be checked here. TRBV21-1 is noted as a pseudogene. The CDR3 totals 18 residues. This CDR3 is CASSSGTGDRWGNQPQHF. The CDR3 DNA reads TGTGCCAGCAGTTCCGGGACAGGGGACCGGTGGGGCAATCAGCCCCAGCATTTT.

The chain links TRBV6-2 or TRBV6-3 to TRBJ1-1; the D is unclear. V was shortened by 2 bases and J by 1 base, with 11 bases between the two germline ends. Germline assignment: CDR1 MNHEY and CDR2 SVGEGT. The CDR3 is made up of 15 amino acids. Here the CDR3 reads CASSYPVRGNTEAFF. The CDR3, as DNA: TGTGCCAGCAGTTACCCGGTTCGGGGGAACACTGAAGCTTTCTTT.

The gene calls are TRBV24-1 and TRBJ1-4; 10 nucleotides agree with TRBD1. With V trimmed by 7 bases and J by 8 bases, 3 bases remained unmatched. The CDR3 has 13 amino acids. CDR1 and CDR2 from the germline V gene are KGHDR and SFDVKD. The CDR3 loop is CATRGTGDEKLFF. The CDR3 bases are TGTGCCACCAGAGGGACAGGGGACGAAAAACTGTTTTTT.

V gene TRBV3-1 (or the pseudogene TRBV3-2) combines with J gene TRBJ1-1, with D unclear. This CDR3 has 9 amino acids. Deletions cut 3 bases from V and 10 bases from J, with 3 bases between. Germline CDR1 is LGHDT and CDR2 is YNNKEL (reference sequence). The CDR3 sequence: CASSHRAFF. In DNA, the CDR3 is TGTGCCAGCAGCCACCGAGCTTTCTTT.

This clone has just one count. V gene TRBV27 combines with J gene TRBJ1-2; 8 bases line up with TRBD1. CDR1 and CDR2 from the germline V gene are MNHEY and SMNVEV (reference sequence). V shed 3 bases, J shed 3 bases, and the junction held 3 bases outside the gene matches. The CDR3 is 14 residues long. The CDR3 nucleotides are TGTGCCAGCAGTTTGGGACAGGCGCACTATGGCTACACCTTC. It encodes CASSLGQAHYGYTF.

V usage is TRBV7-8 and J usage is TRBJ2-7; 7 nucleotides line up with TRBD1. This CDR3 contains 14 residues. Germline loops: CDR1 SGHVS, CDR2 FQNEAQ. V shed 4 bases and J 2 bases; nucleotides not matched to a gene: 5. The CDR3 region has the DNA TGTGCCAGCAGCTCGACAGGGAATGCCTACGAGCAGTACTTC. This gives the protein CASSSTGNAYEQYF.

This chain joins TRBV7-3 and TRBJ1-2; weak D call: TRBD1 (6 bases). Germline assignment: CDR1 SGHTA and CDR2 FQGTGA. Trimming removed 5 bases at V and 2 bases at J, with 9 bases between. CDR3 length: 13 residues. The CDR3 sequence is CASSLQGNYGYTF. The CDR3 coding sequence is TGTGCCAGCAGCCTGCAGGGGAACTATGGCTACACCTTC.

The V call is TRBV7-9, the J call TRBJ1-4; a possible D gene is TRBD1 (6 bases). The CDR3 has 17 residues. V lost 0 bases and J lost 0, with 11 bases in between. CDR1 and CDR2 (germline): SEHNR, FQNEAQ (reference sequence). The CDR3 nucleotides read TGTGCCAGCAGCTTAGCGGAGGGGACAACAACTAATGAAAAACTGTTTTTT. It encodes CASSLAEGTTTNEKLFF.

This sequence joins TRBV28 and TRBJ2-1, with D uncertain. CDR1 is MDHEN, CDR2 SYDVKM, per germline. CDR3 length: 12 amino acids. V lost 6 bases, J lost 5 bases, and 8 bases lay in between. In nucleotides, the CDR3 is TGTGCCAGCAGAGGGTCTCACAATGAGCAGTTCTTC. Its protein is CASRGSHNEQFF. The full variable domain, its missing parts supplied by reference TRBV28 and TRBJ2-1, is DVKVTQSSRYLVKRTGEKVFLECVQDMDHENMFWYRQDPGLGLRLIYFSYDVKMKEKGDIPEGYSVSREKKERFSLILESASTNQTSMYLCASRGSHNEQFFGPGTRLTVL.

The chain has TRBV11-3 and TRBJ2-2; 8 bases are shared with TRBD2. V dropped 5 bases and J dropped 3; count of bases not matched to a gene: 11. This CDR3 comprises 17 residues. Germline V lookup: CDR1 SGHNT, CDR2 YENEEA. CDR3 coding DNA: TGTGCCAGCAGCCCCCGCACGGGGGGGATCGACACCGGGGAGCTGTTTTTT. The encoded protein is CASSPRTGGIDTGELFF.

The chain has TRBV12-3 or TRBV12-4 and TRBJ1-2; D gene ambiguous. The CDR3 is made up of 12 amino acids. V lost 6 bases, J lost 8 bases, and 13 bases lay in between. CDR3 region: CASSINFPGYTF. The DNA of the CDR3 is TGTGCCAGCAGCATCAATTTCCCGGGCTACACCTTC.

This sequence joins TRBV2 and TRBJ2-3; D possibly corresponds to TRBD2 (6 bases). Germline loops: CDR1 SNHLY, CDR2 FYNNEI. This CDR3 has 14 residues. Between the trimmed V and J ends, which lost 9 bases and 2 bases, there was a span of 15 bases. The CDR3 sequence is CASTGLTFTDTQYF. Written as DNA, the CDR3 is TGTGCCAGTACGGGACTCACATTCACAGATACGCAGTATTTT.

This rearrangement joins TRBV4-1 to TRBJ1-1; D is unclear. The CDR3 has 15 amino acids. The germline V gene encodes CDR1 MGHRA and CDR2 YSYEKL. The V gene lost 1 base and the J gene lost 3 bases, with 12 bases spanning the gap. CDR3 sequence reads: CASSQGSLGYTEAFF. The CDR3 nucleotides are TGCGCCAGCAGCCAAGGATCTTTGGGGTACACTGAAGCTTTCTTT.

J is TRBJ2-2 and V is TRBV12-5, with 7 bases that match TRBD1. In germline, CDR1 is LGHNT, CDR2 FRNRAP. V was clipped by 1 base and J by 1 base; unmatched bases: 3. The CDR3 runs to 16 residues. The CDR3 here is CASGLAQGVNTGELFF. In nucleotides, the CDR3 is TGTGCTAGTGGTTTGGCCCAGGGGGTGAACACCGGGGAGCTGTTTTTT. The full variable domain, completed using reference TRBV12-5 and TRBJ2-2, is DARVTQTPRHKVTEMGQEVTMRCQPILGHNTVFWYRQTMMQGLELLAYFRNRAPLDDSGMPKDRFSAEMPDATLATLKIQPSEPRDSAVYFCASGLAQGVNTGELFFGEGSRLTVL.

V gene TRBV19 combines with J gene TRBJ1-1; D remains ambiguous. V gave up 1 base and J gave up 3 bases, with 6 bases separating them. The CDR3 is made up of 13 amino acids. CDR1 LNHDA and CDR2 SQIVND come from the germline V gene (reference sequence). This chain's CDR3 is CASSIVADTEAFF. The CDR3 DNA sequence: TGTGCCAGTAGTATAGTGGCAGACACTGAAGCTTTCTTT.

The chain joins TRBV24-1 to TRBJ2-5, with D tentatively TRBD1 (6 bases). Germline lookup yields CDR1 KGHDR and CDR2 SFDVKD. V lost 1 base and J lost 3, with 11 bases in between. The CDR3 runs to 15 residues. The CDR3 nucleotides read TGTGCCACCAGTGATTTCAGGCAGGGGAAAGAGACCCAGTACTTC. Its translation is CATSDFRQGKETQYF.

This chain joins TRBV6-1 and TRBJ1-6, with TRBD1 as a possible D gene (5 bases). V lost 0 bases to trimming and J lost 1 base, with 13 bases between them. The germline V gene has CDR1 MNHNS and CDR2 SASEGT. This CDR3 comprises 18 residues. This CDR3 is CASSEARGRGSYNSPLHF. DNA for the CDR3: TGTGCCAGCAGTGAAGCGCGGGGAAGGGGATCCTATAATTCACCCCTCCACTTT.

J is TRBJ2-7 and V is TRBV7-3, with a tentative D call TRBD1 (6 bases). This CDR3 is built from 13 residues. CDR1 is SGHTA, CDR2 FQGTGA, per germline. Deletions cut 5 bases from V and 7 bases from J, with 15 bases between. This CDR3 is CASSRDNSEEQYF. The CDR3 DNA sequence: TGTGCCAGCAGCAGGGACAATTCCGAAGAGCAGTACTTC.

The chain recombines TRBV7-2 with TRBJ2-1; D unclear. The germline gives CDR1 SGHTA, CDR2 FQGNSA. The CDR3 is 13 residues long. The germline V and J ends were trimmed by 3 bases and 4 bases, with 7 bases remaining between them. The CDR3 protein is CASSFGQYNEQFF. CDR3 sequence (DNA): TGTGCCAGCAGCTTTGGTCAGTACAATGAGCAGTTCTTC.